Below, one TCR beta chain is given with its context. Its antigen is still unknown. TEMRA cells were FACS-enriched, and CD8+ and CD4+ T cells were isolated negatively. Germline V gene lookup returns CDR1 SQVTM and CDR2 ANQGSEA. The V end was cut by 3 bases, the J end by 7 bases, with 9 bases between. The length of the CDR3 is 12 residues. RNA in amounts of about 0.5 to 1 ug was reverse transcribed with random hexamers. It was immunoSEQ multiplex PCR that amplified TCR beta CDR3 across 54 Vbeta and 13 Jbeta. TCRdb analysed the immunoSEQ multiplex PCR reads with MiXCR anew, one entry per CDR3 protein. The sample lists 70,000 to 100,000 distinct CDR3 sequences, 96% occurring once. This sample stems from a study of CD8 T cells in Susac syndrome. Across the whole study: When blood was drawn, patients with Susac syndrome were on intravenous immunoglobulin alone, on corticosteroids, or therapy-naive. Study-wide findings and caveats: It was acknowledged by the study that relatively few individuals were included in its TCR sequencing and HLA analysis.

The chain carries TRBV29-1 and TRBJ1-4; tentative D call: TRBD1 (5 bases). The source material was CD8+ T cells from PBMCs. The sequence was obtained from a human donor with Susac syndrome. This CDR3 reads CSVELRGEKLFF. In DNA form, the CDR3 reads TGCAGCGTTGAGCTGAGGGGTGAAAAACTGTTTTTT.